A single T cell receptor beta chain is shown here with its context. This entry is derived from a study of blood T cell repertoires in COVID-19. Sequencing was performed with immunoSEQ multiplex PCR; in TCRdb, only in-frame clones are kept and a portion is missing. The sample records roughly 180,000 clones, about 75% being singletons. The origin of this receptor is a woman in her 50s with active or convalescent COVID-19. The sample taken for sequencing was peripheral blood.

This CDR3 reads CSAIPQETQYF. The CDR3 region has the DNA TGCAGTGCTATCCCACAAGAGACCCAGTACTTC. This chain joins TRBV20-1 and TRBJ2-5; no clear D. The V gene lost 4 bases and the J gene lost 2 bases, with 5 bases spanning the gap. Per the germline V gene, CDR1 is DFQATT and CDR2 is SNEGSKA (reference sequence). This CDR3 has 11 amino acids.